The rows below give T cell receptor beta chains drawn from one sample of a study of T cell responses to AZD1222 COVID-19 vaccine. Sequencing used immunoSEQ multiplex PCR; TCRdb keeps in-frame clones, though not all of them. The table lists more than 150,000 clones, 90% to 95% of them singletons. The specimen was peripheral blood, collected 28 days after the second AZD1222 dose. Receptors originate from an adult who received the AZD1222 COVID-19 vaccine. Both conserved end residues are part of each CDR3. D genes are given only for firm matches. Rows may omit the clone size; those that give it use once, few, many or a size class.

v_gene,j_gene,d_gene,abundance,CDR3aa,CDR3nt
TRBV6-1,TRBJ2-7,TRBD1,.,CASSEAGYRGRGPHEQYF,TGTGCCAGCAGTGAAGCAGGTTACAGGGGGCGTGGACCGCACGAGCAGTACTTC
TRBV7-9,TRBJ2-7,TRBD1,.,CASSLATRGEQYF,TGTGCCAGCAGCTTAGCGACCAGGGGGGAGCAGTACTTC
TRBV6-2/TRBV6-3,TRBJ1-4,TRBD1,.,CASSNPGQATTNEKLFF,TGTGCCAGCAGTAACCCGGGACAGGCCACAACTAATGAAAAACTGTTTTTT
TRBV2,TRBJ1-1,.,.,CASLTEMNTEAFF,TGTGCCAGCTTAACAGAAATGAACACTGAAGCTTTCTTT
TRBV7-3,TRBJ2-7,TRBD1,.,CASGPGQGAREQYF,TGTGCCAGCGGACCGGGACAGGGGGCGCGGGAGCAGTACTTC
TRBV5-4,TRBJ2-5,.,.,CASSFPGQSTQYF,TGTGCCAGCAGCTTCCCGGGTCAATCGACCCAGTACTTC
TRBV4-1,TRBJ1-5,.,once,CASSFTGPNQPQHF,TGCGCCAGCAGCTTTACAGGGCCCAATCAGCCCCAGCATTTT
TRBV7-2,TRBJ2-7,TRBD2,.,CASSSDSGWYEQYF,TGTGCCAGCAGCTCCGATAGCGGGTGGTACGAGCAGTACTTC
TRBV5-6,TRBJ1-2,TRBD1,.,CASSWDREGGYTF,TGTGCCAGCAGCTGGGACAGGGAGGGCGGCTACACCTTC
TRBV6-5,TRBJ1-1,.,.,CASRGNTEAFF,TGTGCCAGCAGAGGGAACACTGAAGCTTTCTTT
TRBV7-2,TRBJ2-5,.,.,CASSLTSYPGPGETQYF,TGTGCCAGCAGCTTAACTAGCTACCCGGGGCCTGGGGAGACCCAGTACTTC
TRBV9,TRBJ1-1,.,.,CASSVTMNTEAFF,TGTGCCAGCAGCGTAACGATGAACACTGAAGCTTTCTTT
TRBV7-8,TRBJ1-4,TRBD1,.,CASSPAWTGGEKLFF,TGTGCCAGCAGCCCCGCTTGGACAGGGGGCGAAAAACTGTTTTTT
TRBV19,TRBJ1-5,.,.,CASTQGSQPQHF,TGTGCCAGTACTCAGGGAAGTCAGCCCCAGCATTTT
TRBV2,TRBJ2-2,.,.,CASGFRKDTGEPSTGELFF,TGTGCCAGCGGGTTCAGAAAAGACACGGGGGAACCGAGCACCGGGGAGCTGTTTTTT
TRBV28,TRBJ2-7,.,.,CASNSELREQSREQYF,TGTGCCAGCAACTCCGAGCTAAGGGAGCAGTCGAGGGAGCAGTACTTC
TRBV9,TRBJ2-3,.,.,CASSPWKGGADTQYF,TGTGCCAGCAGCCCATGGAAAGGAGGGGCAGATACGCAGTATTTT
TRBV5-4,TRBJ1-1,.,.,CASSSSLNTEAFF,TGTGCCAGCAGCTCCTCCTTGAACACTGAAGCTTTCTTT
TRBV19,TRBJ2-5,.,.,CASSSRSGEGQETQYF,TGTGCCAGTAGTAGCCGGAGCGGAGAGGGTCAAGAGACCCAGTACTTC
TRBV6-2/TRBV6-3,TRBJ1-2,.,.,CASSYRPGPWDYGYTF,TGTGCCAGCAGTTACCGGCCGGGACCCTGGGACTATGGCTACACCTTC
TRBV6-2/TRBV6-3,TRBJ2-5,.,.,CASSSTGTKALETQYF,TGTGCCAGCAGTTCTACCGGGACAAAGGCGTTGGAGACCCAGTACTTC
TRBV10-3,TRBJ2-4,.,once,CAMVDTGTPQIQYF,TGTGCCATGGTGGATACCGGGACTCCTCAGATTCAGTACTTC
TRBV6-6,TRBJ1-5,.,.,CASSPGPDNQPQHF,TGTGCCAGCAGTCCAGGGCCCGACAATCAGCCCCAGCATTTT
TRBV7-9,TRBJ1-4,.,once,CASSLERGEKLFF,TGTGCCAGCAGCTTAGAGAGGGGTGAAAAACTGTTTTTT
TRBV27,TRBJ2-7,.,.,CASRQGLYYEQYF,TGTGCCAGCAGACAGGGACTATACTACGAGCAGTACTTC
TRBV19,TRBJ2-7,TRBD2,.,CASSPTSGDYEQYF,TGTGCCAGTAGTCCAACTAGCGGGGACTACGAGCAGTACTTC
TRBV11-2,TRBJ1-5,TRBD1,.,CASSWTGRYSNQPQHF,TGTGCCAGCAGCTGGACAGGGCGATATAGCAATCAGCCCCAGCATTTT
TRBV11-2,TRBJ1-1,.,.,CASSYRDTEAFF,TGTGCCAGCAGCTATAGGGACACTGAAGCTTTCTTT
TRBV5-6,TRBJ2-2,.,.,CASSLDDTGELFF,TGTGCCAGCAGCTTGGATGACACCGGGGAGCTGTTTTTT
TRBV20-1,TRBJ1-1,.,.,CSASPVGTEAFF,TGCAGTGCAAGTCCAGTGGGCACTGAAGCTTTCTTT
TRBV28,TRBJ2-2,.,.,CASRSGAAGELFF,TGTGCCAGCAGATCGGGAGCGGCCGGGGAGCTGTTTTTT
TRBV4-2,TRBJ1-6,.,.,CASSQEGGNSPLHF,TGTGCCAGCAGCCAAGAAGGGGGGAACTCACCCCTCCACTTT
TRBV28,TRBJ2-7,TRBD1,.,CASRRQGAYEQYF,TGTGCCAGCAGGCGTCAGGGGGCCTACGAGCAGTACTTC
TRBV5-1,TRBJ1-5,.,once,CASSLDGAREGLLHF,TGCGCCAGCAGCTTGGATGGGGCTAGGGAGGGGCTGTTGCATTTT
TRBV4-3,TRBJ1-1,TRBD1,.,CASKEEGRGHTEAFF,TGCGCCAGCAAGGAGGAAGGGAGGGGGCACACTGAAGCTTTCTTT
TRBV5-6,TRBJ2-5,TRBD1,.,CASIGHTGAQETQYF,TGTGCCAGCATAGGTCATACAGGGGCCCAAGAGACCCAGTACTTC
TRBV14,TRBJ2-1,.,.,CASSQTKDSRGMVGGRAYNEQFF,TGTGCCAGCAGCCAAACAAAGGACAGTCGTGGCATGGTCGGCGGGAGAGCATACAATGAGCAGTTCTTC
TRBV6-5,TRBJ1-2,.,.,CASTRGEDHGGYTF,TGTGCCAGCACCCGAGGAGAGGACCATGGGGGCTACACCTTC
TRBV7-3,TRBJ2-2,TRBD1,.,CASSPDRGTGELFF,TGTGCCAGCAGCCCGGACAGGGGGACCGGGGAGCTGTTTTTT
TRBV11-2,TRBJ2-4,.,.,CASSLVQDGRRHIQYF,TGTGCCAGCAGCTTAGTCCAGGACGGCAGGAGGCACATTCAGTACTTC
TRBV7-9,TRBJ1-2,TRBD1,.,CASSADRAYGYTF,TGTGCCAGCAGCGCAGACAGGGCCTATGGCTACACCTTC
TRBV3-1/TRBV3-2,TRBJ1-2,.,.,CASSLGTESFYGYTF,TGTGCCAGCAGCTTAGGGACGGAATCCTTCTATGGCTACACCTTC
TRBV10-1,TRBJ2-5,.,.,CASSVTGAAETQYF,TGCGCCAGCAGTGTGACGGGAGCTGCGGAGACCCAGTACTTC
TRBV28,TRBJ2-1,TRBD1,.,CASSLCTRTGVCNEQFF,TGTGCCAGCAGTTTATGCACGAGGACAGGGGTGTGCAATGAGCAGTTCTTC
TRBV6-6,TRBJ2-3,.,.,CASSYAPTDTQYF,TGTGCCAGCAGTTATGCCCCCACAGATACGCAGTATTTT
TRBV7-8,TRBJ1-4,.,.,CASSPRFEREKLFF,TGTGCCAGCAGCCCTCGCTTTGAGCGTGAAAAACTGTTTTTT
TRBV29-1,TRBJ2-7,TRBD1,once,CSVETGASNSYEQYF,TGCAGCGTTGAAACAGGGGCAAGTAACTCCTACGAGCAGTACTTC
TRBV7-8,TRBJ2-2,TRBD2,.,CASSTSSGEGTGELFF,TGTGCCAGCAGCACATCTAGCGGAGAGGGGACCGGGGAGCTGTTTTTT
TRBV19,TRBJ1-2,.,.,CASSNPGGRGTNYGYTF,TGTGCCAGTAGTAACCCCGGAGGCAGGGGAACTAACTATGGCTACACCTTC
TRBV5-1,TRBJ1-4,.,.,CASSAVGGGEKLFF,TGCGCCAGCAGCGCGGTCGGGGGAGGCGAAAAACTGTTTTTT
TRBV5-4,TRBJ1-1,TRBD1,.,CASSFPGGNTEAFF,TGTGCCAGCAGCTTTCCAGGGGGGAACACTGAAGCTTTCTTT
TRBV25-1,TRBJ2-2,.,.,CASSERTKFTGELFF,TGTGCCAGCAGTGAAAGAACTAAGTTCACCGGGGAGCTGTTTTTT
TRBV5-6,TRBJ2-7,.,.,CASSYGGSYEQYF,TGTGCCAGCAGCTATGGGGGCTCCTACGAGCAGTACTTC
TRBV10-3,TRBJ1-2,TRBD1,.,CATAGQGSNYGYTF,TGTGCCACCGCGGGACAGGGAAGCAACTATGGCTACACCTTC
TRBV20-1,TRBJ2-1,.,.,CSANKAEQFF,TGCAGTGCTAATAAAGCTGAGCAGTTCTTC
TRBV18,TRBJ1-1,.,.,CASSPDSQVMNTEAFF,TGTGCCAGCTCACCAGACTCTCAGGTCATGAACACTGAAGCTTTCTTT
TRBV7-2,TRBJ1-6,.,few,CASSLETGLTSPLHF,TGTGCCAGCAGCTTAGAGACGGGACTTACTTCACCCCTCCACTTT
TRBV19,TRBJ1-1,.,once,CASSMRQTALEAFF,TGTGCCAGTAGTATGCGACAGACAGCACTTGAAGCTTTCTTT
TRBV10-3,TRBJ1-1,TRBD1,.,CAIRDRVENTEAFF,TGTGCCATCCGGGACAGGGTAGAGAACACTGAAGCTTTCTTT